This TCR beta chain is from a study of blood T cell repertoires in COVID-19. Sequencing used immunoSEQ multiplex PCR; TCRdb keeps in-frame clones, though not all of them. Of under 200,000 clones in the sample, around 80% are singletons; the top ten hold roughly 2.8%. The CDR3 consists of 15 residues. V lost 1 base, J lost 3 bases, and 4 bases stayed unmatched. Germline lookup yields CDR1 SGHRS and CDR2 YFSETQ. The chain carries TRBV5-1 and TRBJ1-2; the match to TRBD1 covers 9 bases. Sequenced: peripheral blood. This receptor was identified in an older woman with acute or convalescent COVID-19. The CDR3 is CASSLQTGGDYGYTF. In DNA, the CDR3 is TGCGCCAGCAGCTTGCAAACAGGGGGCGACTATGGCTACACCTTC.